This TCR beta chain was sequenced during a study of cytomegalovirus exposure and HLA in healthy donors (dated by TCRdb to between 2016 and 2019). Broadly, across the study: In an earlier analysis of approximately 640 of the donors, approximately 300 Gb of sequence data and 90 million to 130 million unique TCR beta sequences from about 179 million T cells were reported. An early release covering roughly 600 HLA-typed donors comprised roughly 300 gigabases of sequencing data and around 80 million unique TCR sequences. Of the roughly 430 genotyped donors, about 80% fell in the genetic ancestry cluster associated with self-reported Caucasian donors. The study aimed to test whether cataloging public T cell receptors could reveal signatures of past pathogen exposure. The study profiled the T cell repertoires of 666 subjects by immunosequencing and related them to cytomegalovirus serostatus. In addition to the first cohort of approximately 670 subjects, a separate validation cohort of 120 different subjects was used. To predict cytomegalovirus infection status, the study combined high-throughput TCR immunosequencing, statistical association of individual TCRs with disease status, and machine learning. To study patterns of TCR occurrence, a later analysis re-analyzed previously published TCR beta repertoires from 666 donors and added high-resolution HLA genotyping. The later analysis used no new phenotypic data to find candidate immune exposures, relying instead on TCR beta sequences and their occurrence across donors. An earlier analysis of 500 to 650 of the donors applied high-throughput TCR beta sequencing to assess whether each TCR beta V gene segment acted as functional or pseudogenic. Donor age, sex, ethnicity and CMV serostatus were compiled alongside the repertoire data. A later genetic analysis used genome-wide SNP genotypes for about three fifths of the 666 donors, treating that subset as a discovery cohort. Every repertoire in the discovery cohort had been generated on one and the same sequencing platform. HLA typing included class I and class II loci at four-digit resolution. Typing coverage varied by locus: roughly 629-640 donors for A, B, C, DRB1 and DQB1; 522 for DQA1; more than 600 for DPA1; 450 to 480 for DPB1. Roughly five DR-DQ haplotypes were handled as single units for association and clustering, since linkage in the cohort was strong. Among 398 genotyped donors of the cohort, an average of approximately 250,000 unique TCR beta nucleotide sequences were sequenced per donor, about a sixth of them non-productive.

This clone turned up a few times. Which antigen it targets is not known. Nothing much larger sits one base from this clone, and base qualities are not available. The cohort was made up of 650 to 700 healthy bone marrow donors. At the time of sampling, all cohort members were nominally healthy, though unrecorded immune exposures were likely present. The donor was CMV seronegative and was included in the group of several hundred seronegative cohort members. Each donor provided a peripheral blood sample, and peripheral blood mononuclear cells were used for TCR beta sequencing. Genomic DNA was extracted from the blood cell samples with the Qiagen DNeasy Blood Extraction Kit. Overall results and qualifications from the work: In a later analysis, several top co-occurrence clusters were reported to appear linked to parvovirus B19, influenza, CMV and Epstein-Barr virus. In vitro tests confirmed that a few of the cytomegalovirus-associated TCR beta chains recognize cytomegalovirus antigens. Most TCR sequences were observed very rarely across donors, whereas some public TCRs were present in many individuals. V-gene and J-gene trimming of TCR beta chains was associated with a missense DCLRE1C variant in a later genetic analysis, and the association was replicated in an independent cohort. CMV serostatus was the only immune exposure information available for the cohort. In a later analysis, the rate of TCR association differed among HLA loci, with DRB1 alleles having the most associated TCRs and HLA-C alleles having the fewest. When HLA alleles, especially DR and DQ, strongly co-occurred, attributing TCR associations to individual alleles was difficult. According to a later analysis, most CMV-associated TCR beta chains appeared to be HLA-restricted, and the HLA associations seemed to be driven largely by CMV exposure. HLA typing was unavailable for some donors at each locus, so association tests used only the typed subset. In the study, 150 to 200 TCR beta chains were listed as associated with cytomegalovirus. A further reported finding was that TCR beta sequences accurately predicted the HLA-A and HLA-B alleles for most subjects in the first cohort. Specific HLA alleles were associated with 18,000 or so TCR beta sequences at a false discovery rate of 0.05 in a later analysis. It was suggested by the authors that the approach could potentially be generalized to other disease states and immunological phenotypes. Linkage disequilibrium might explain the correlated functional status among segregating V segments, but an unknown experimental factor could not be ruled out. Sequencing depth was assumed to be roughly uniform across donors in the presence/absence analyses, though that assumption may not hold. Broadly in line with IMGT annotations, most TCR beta V segments showed up in productive rearrangements about 87% or about 30% of the time in an earlier analysis of approximately 640 of the donors. In a later analysis, HLA-associated TCR beta chains showed more clonal expansion and lower generation probabilities than non-associated chains that were equally common. This cohort had only TCR beta chains sequenced, and the lack of alpha or paired-chain data limited which features could be detected. Compared with the roughly 670-donor mean, donors in an Asian-associated ancestry cluster had fewer N-insertions in productive TCRs, according to a later genetic analysis. A cluster of highly shared sequence variants was judged likely to represent a technical artifact of the sequencing pipeline. Cytomegalovirus status was reported to be diagnosed by the classifier with high specificity and sensitivity in both the original and validation cohorts. Seventeen rarely observed V segments, including chromosome 9 orphons, were excluded from the earlier analysis of about 500 of the donors because counts were too low.

Libraries came from the immunoSEQ multiplex PCR assay. For the multiplex PCR, a mixture combining 60 forward primers for TCR Vbeta segments and 13 reverse primers for TCR Jbeta segments was used. The CDR3 region of rearranged TCR beta genes was amplified from genomic DNA by a multiplex PCR assay. Amplified TCR beta libraries were sequenced as 87-base-pair reads on the Illumina HiSeq System. Turning to the authors' computational methods: A later analysis tallied approximately 87 million unique TCR beta chains across the 666 repertoires, and approximately 11 million of those chains were shared by two or more donors. Raw reads were error-corrected and collapsed into unique sequences by a nearest-neighbor algorithm in which closely related sequences were merged to remove PCR and sequencing errors. CDR3 sequences were aligned to IMGT reference sequences to assign V, D and J gene segments. Each retained sequence needed at least a six-nucleotide match to both a V gene segment and a J gene segment. A rearrangement was called productive if the CDR3 had no stop codons and remained in frame with V and J, and every other rearrangement was called non-productive. CDR3 was defined by IMGT convention, running from the second conserved V-encoded cysteine to the conserved J-encoded phenylalanine. In an earlier analysis of 587 of the donors, sequences lacking an unambiguous match to a single V gene segment were excluded. An earlier analysis of fewer than 650 of the donors classified V segments as functional when productive rearrangements were above 56.7% and as segregating when the standard deviation between donors was above 5%. A statistical classification framework was built for diagnosing cytomegalovirus status from the catalog of TCR beta chain sequences. In a later analysis, TCR nucleotide sequences were compared against IMGT/GENE-DB human TR gene sequences so that V and J genes could be assigned. A later analysis assigned CDR3 sequences and most-parsimonious VDJ recombination scenarios with the TCRdist pipeline. In a later analysis, each TCR beta chain was defined by its CDR3 amino acid sequence together with its V-gene family, and reads lacking a unique V-gene family were excluded. To address suspected cross-contamination and a sequencing artifact, a later analysis removed some 620 highly shared, low-generation-probability nucleotide sequences. A later analysis calculated a clonal expansion index for each public chain from normalized within-repertoire ranks of inferred template counts. In a later analysis, generation probabilities were computed with a VDJ recombination model fitted to out-of-frame rearrangements, and the resulting probabilities were checked against IGoR. In a later analysis, hypergeometric tests were used to score TCR-TCR, TCR-HLA and TCR-CMV co-occurrence, with a repertoire-size bias correction applied to TCR pairs. A later analysis estimated false discovery rates by permuting HLA or CMV assignments 20 times. A later analysis grouped co-occurring TCRs with DBSCAN, adding TCRdist sequence similarity when clustering within HLA-allele-positive subsets. Co-occurrence clustering excluded repertoires with fewer than 30,000 or more than 120,000 public chains, plus five with anomalous nucleotide sharing. This is the immuneACCESS table as TCRdb keeps it, with only in-frame sequences that have V and J called. A part of the clones is gone; compared with another copy, unresolved V genes explain less than half, and the rest is unexplained. V, J and clone size are those of that table, while D and trimming were read from the DNA. The sample contains under 50,000 clones, approximately 65% of them found a single time. The top ten constitute 5% to 6.5% of the sample.

Sequencing used PBMCs. This clonotype was obtained from a man aged 25 to 40 in good health and CMV-seronegative.

The nucleotide sequence reads TGTGCCAGTAGTATAAGCGGAAGCACAGATACGCAGTATTTT. Its protein product is CASSISGSTDTQYF. The rearrangement joined TRBV19 to TRBJ2-3; the D gene is perhaps TRBD2, on 5 matching bases. Taken from the germline V gene (reference sequence), the CDR1 and CDR2 loops are LNHDA and SQIVND. Trimming at the junction amounts to 2 bases on V and 0 bases on J, and the germline ends lie 6 bases apart. The CDR3 runs 14 amino acids, cysteine and phenylalanine included. The retained sequence is limited to the CDR3, 42 bases, with the frame set at the first base. The entire variable domain, with the stretches around the CDR3 drawn from the reference TRBV19 and TRBJ2-3 proteins, is DGGITQSPKYLFRKEGQNVTLSCEQNLNHDAMYWYRQDPGQGLRLIYYSQIVNDFQKGDIAEGYSVSREKKESFPLTVTSAQKNPTAFYLCASSISGSTDTQYFGPGTRLTVL.